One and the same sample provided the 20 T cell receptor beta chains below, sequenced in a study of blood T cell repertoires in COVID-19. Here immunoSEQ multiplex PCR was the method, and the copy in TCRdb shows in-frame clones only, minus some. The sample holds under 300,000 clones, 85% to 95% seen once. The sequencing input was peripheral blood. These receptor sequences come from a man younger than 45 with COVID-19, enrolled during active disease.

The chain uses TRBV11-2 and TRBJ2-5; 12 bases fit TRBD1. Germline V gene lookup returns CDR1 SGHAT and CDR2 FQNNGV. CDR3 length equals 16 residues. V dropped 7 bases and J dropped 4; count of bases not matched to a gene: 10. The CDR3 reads CASTPSGTGGSETQYF. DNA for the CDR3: TGTGCCAGCACCCCGTCCGGGACAGGGGGCTCAGAGACCCAGTACTTC.

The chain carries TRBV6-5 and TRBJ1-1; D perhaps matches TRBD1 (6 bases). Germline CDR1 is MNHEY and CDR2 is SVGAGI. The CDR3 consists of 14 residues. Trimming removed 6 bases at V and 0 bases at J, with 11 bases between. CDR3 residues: CASRDTGMNTEAFF. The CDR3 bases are TGTGCCAGCAGAGATACAGGGATGAACACTGAAGCTTTCTTT.

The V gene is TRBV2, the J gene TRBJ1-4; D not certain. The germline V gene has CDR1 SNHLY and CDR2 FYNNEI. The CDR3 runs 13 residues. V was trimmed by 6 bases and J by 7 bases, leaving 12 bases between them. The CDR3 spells CASRIGAAEKLFF. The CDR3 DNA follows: TGTGCCAGCAGGATCGGAGCAGCTGAAAAACTGTTTTTT.

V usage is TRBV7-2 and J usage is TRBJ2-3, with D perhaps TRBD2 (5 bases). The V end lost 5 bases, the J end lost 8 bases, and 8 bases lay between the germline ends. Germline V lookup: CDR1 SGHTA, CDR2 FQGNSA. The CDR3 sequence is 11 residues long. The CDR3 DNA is TGTGCCAGCAGCCGGGAAGTTACGCAGTATTTT. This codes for CASSREVTQYF.

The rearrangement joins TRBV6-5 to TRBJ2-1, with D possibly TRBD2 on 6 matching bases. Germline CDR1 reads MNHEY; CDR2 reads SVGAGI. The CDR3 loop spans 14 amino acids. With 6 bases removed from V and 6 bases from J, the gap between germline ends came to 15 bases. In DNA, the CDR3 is TGTGCCAGCAGGAGACTAGGGGAAAGCAATGAGCAGTTCTTC. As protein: CASRRLGESNEQFF.

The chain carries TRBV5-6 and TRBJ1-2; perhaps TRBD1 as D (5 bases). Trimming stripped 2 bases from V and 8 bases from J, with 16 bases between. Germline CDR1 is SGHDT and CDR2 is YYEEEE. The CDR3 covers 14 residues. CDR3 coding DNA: TGTGCCAGCAGCTTTCGGGACTCTGGCAGGGGCTACACCTTC. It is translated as CASSFRDSGRGYTF.

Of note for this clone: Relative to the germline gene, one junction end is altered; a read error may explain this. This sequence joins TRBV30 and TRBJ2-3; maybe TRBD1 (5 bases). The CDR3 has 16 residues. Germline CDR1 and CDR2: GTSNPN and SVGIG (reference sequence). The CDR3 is CAWSVHAPLDTDTQYF. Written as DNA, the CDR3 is TGTGCCTGGAGTGTACATGCCCCCTTGGACACAGATACACAGTATTTT. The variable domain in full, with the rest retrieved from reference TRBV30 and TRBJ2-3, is SQTIHQWPATLVQPVGSPLSLECTVEGTSNPNLYWYRQAAGRGLQLLFYSVGIGQISSEVPQNLSASRPQDRQFILSSKKLLLSDSGFYLCAWSVHAPLDTDTQYFGPGTRLTVL.

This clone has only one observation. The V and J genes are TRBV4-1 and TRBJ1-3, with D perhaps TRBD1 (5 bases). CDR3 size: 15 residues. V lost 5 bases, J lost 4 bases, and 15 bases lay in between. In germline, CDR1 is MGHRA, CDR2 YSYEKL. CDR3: CASSSGEAEGNTIYF. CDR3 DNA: TGCGCCAGCAGCTCGGGGGAGGCGGAAGGAAACACCATATATTTT.

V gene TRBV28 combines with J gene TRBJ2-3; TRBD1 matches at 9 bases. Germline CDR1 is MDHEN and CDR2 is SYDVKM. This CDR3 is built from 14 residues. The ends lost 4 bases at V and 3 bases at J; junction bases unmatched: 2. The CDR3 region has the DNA TGTGCCAGCAGTTCTGGACAGGGGACAGATACGCAGTATTTT. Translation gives CASSSGQGTDTQYF.

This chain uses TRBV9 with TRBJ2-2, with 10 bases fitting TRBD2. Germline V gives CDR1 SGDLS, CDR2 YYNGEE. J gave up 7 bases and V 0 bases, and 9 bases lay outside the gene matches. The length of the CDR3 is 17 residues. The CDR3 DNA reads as TGTGCCAGCAGCGTAGGAGTGAGCGGGGGGGCCGGCGGGGAGCTGTTTTTT. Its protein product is CASSVGVSGGAGGELFF.

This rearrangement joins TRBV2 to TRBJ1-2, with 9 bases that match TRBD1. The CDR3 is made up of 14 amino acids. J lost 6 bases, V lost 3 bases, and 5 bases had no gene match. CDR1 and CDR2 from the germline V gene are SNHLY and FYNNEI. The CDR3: CASSELDRGNGYTF. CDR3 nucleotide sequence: TGTGCCAGCAGTGAGCTGGACAGGGGAAATGGCTACACCTTC.

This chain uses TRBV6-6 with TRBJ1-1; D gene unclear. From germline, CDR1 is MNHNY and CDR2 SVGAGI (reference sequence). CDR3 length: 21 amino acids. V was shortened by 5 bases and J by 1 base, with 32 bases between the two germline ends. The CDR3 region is CASSPSWEIERRFGGNTEAFF. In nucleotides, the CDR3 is TGTGCCAGCAGTCCTTCATGGGAGATAGAGAGGAGATTTGGTGGGAACACTGAAGCTTTCTTT.

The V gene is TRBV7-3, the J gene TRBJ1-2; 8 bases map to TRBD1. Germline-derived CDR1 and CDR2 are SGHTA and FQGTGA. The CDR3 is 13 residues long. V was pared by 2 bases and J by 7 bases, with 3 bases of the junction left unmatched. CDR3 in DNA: TGTGCCAGCAGCTTAGGCGGACAGGGTGGCTACACCTTC. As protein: CASSLGGQGGYTF.

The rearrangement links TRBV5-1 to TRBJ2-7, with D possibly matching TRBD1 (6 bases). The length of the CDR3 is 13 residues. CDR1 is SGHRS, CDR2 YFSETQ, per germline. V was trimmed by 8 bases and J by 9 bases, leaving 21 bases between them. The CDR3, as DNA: TGCGCCAGGGCGCAGGTAAGGGGGTATGGGCAGTACTTC. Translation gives CARAQVRGYGQYF.

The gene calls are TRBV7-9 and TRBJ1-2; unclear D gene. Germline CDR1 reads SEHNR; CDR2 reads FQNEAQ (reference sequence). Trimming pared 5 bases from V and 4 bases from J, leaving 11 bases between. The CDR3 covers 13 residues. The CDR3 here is CASSPEGGYGYTF. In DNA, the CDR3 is TGTGCCAGCAGCCCAGAGGGCGGCTATGGCTACACCTTC.

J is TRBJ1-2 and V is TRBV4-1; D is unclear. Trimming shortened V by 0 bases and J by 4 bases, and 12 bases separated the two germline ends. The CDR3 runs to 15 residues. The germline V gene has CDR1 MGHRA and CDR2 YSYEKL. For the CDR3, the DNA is TGCGCCAGCAGCCAAGAGGTAGCAAGGAGCTATGGCTACACCTTC. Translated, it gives CASSQEVARSYGYTF.

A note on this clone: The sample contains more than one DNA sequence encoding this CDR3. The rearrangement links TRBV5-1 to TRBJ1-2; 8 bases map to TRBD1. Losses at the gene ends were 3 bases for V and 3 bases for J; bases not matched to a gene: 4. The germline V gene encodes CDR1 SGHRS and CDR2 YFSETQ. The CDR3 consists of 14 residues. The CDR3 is CASSWGTGDYGYTF. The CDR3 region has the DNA TGCGCCAGCAGCTGGGGGACAGGAGACTATGGCTACACCTTC. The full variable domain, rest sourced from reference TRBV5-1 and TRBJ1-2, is KAGVTQTPRYLIKTRGQQVTLSCSPISGHRSVSWYQQTPGQGLQFLFEYFSETQRNKGNFPGRFSGRQFSNSRSEMNVSTLELGDSALYLCASSWGTGDYGYTFGSGTRLTVV.

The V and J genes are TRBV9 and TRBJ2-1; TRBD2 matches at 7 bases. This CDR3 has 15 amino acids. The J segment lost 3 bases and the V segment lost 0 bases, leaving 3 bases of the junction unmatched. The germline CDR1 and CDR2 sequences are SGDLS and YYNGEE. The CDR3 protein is CASSVVGGGYNEQFF. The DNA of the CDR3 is TGTGCCAGCAGCGTAGTGGGCGGGGGCTACAATGAGCAGTTCTTC. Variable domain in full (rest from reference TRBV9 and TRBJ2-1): DSGVTQTPKHLITATGQRVTLRCSPRSGDLSVYWYQQSLDQGLQFLIQYYNGEERAKGNILERFSAQQFPDLHSELNLSSLELGDSALYFCASSVVGGGYNEQFFGPGTRLTVL.

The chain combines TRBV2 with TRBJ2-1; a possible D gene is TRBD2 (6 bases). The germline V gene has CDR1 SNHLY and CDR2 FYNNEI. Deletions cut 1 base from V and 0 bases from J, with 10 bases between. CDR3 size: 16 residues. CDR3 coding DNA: TGTGCCAGCAGTGAAGGTTTGGGGGGCTCCTACAATGAGCAGTTCTTC. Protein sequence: CASSEGLGGSYNEQFF.

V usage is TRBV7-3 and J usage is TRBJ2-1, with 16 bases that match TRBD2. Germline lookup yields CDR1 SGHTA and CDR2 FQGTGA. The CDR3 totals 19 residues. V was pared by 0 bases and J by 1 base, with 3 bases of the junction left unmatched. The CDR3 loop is CASSLTGLAGGPSYNEQFF. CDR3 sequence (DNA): TGTGCCAGCAGCTTAACGGGACTAGCGGGGGGGCCTTCCTACAATGAGCAGTTCTTC.